These 20 T cell receptor beta chains were all obtained from the same sample, sequenced in a study of shared T cell receptors in the human thymus. Libraries were prepared by immunoSEQ multiplex PCR; TCRdb keeps only in-frame clonotypes and omits some of them. The top ten clones hold 0.0095% to 0.011% of a sample with some 720,000 clones, approximately 90% of them seen once. The same data also went into a second study, on human thymus T cells.

The sample comprised thymocytes. These TCRs come from a boy under two years old with a congenital heart defect.

This clone was recorded a few times. The chain links TRBV9 to TRBJ2-7, with D hard to call. Germline V gene sequence: CDR1 SGDLS, CDR2 YYNGEE. The CDR3 length is 12 residues. Trimming took 1 base from V and 6 from J, leaving 8 bases between them. The chain's CDR3 is CASSVSSGEQYF. CDR3 sequence (DNA): TGTGCCAGCAGCGTATCTTCAGGCGAGCAGTACTTC.

The genes are TRBV13 and TRBJ2-6; D remains ambiguous. Deletions cut 0 bases from V and 1 base from J, with 10 bases between. Germline V lookup: CDR1 PRHDT, CDR2 FYEKMQ (reference sequence). The CDR3 is 17 residues long. The CDR3 coding sequence is TGTGCCAGCAGCTTAGGCCCTATCATATCTGGGGCCAACGTCCTGACTTTC. Translating gives CASSLGPIISGANVLTF.

The genes are TRBV29-1 and TRBJ2-1, with a weak D call TRBD1 (6 bases). CDR1 is SQVTM and CDR2 is ANQGSEA in the germline V gene. The CDR3 length is 14 residues. Trimming removed 5 bases at V and 2 bases at J, with 13 bases between. This chain's CDR3 is CSVLNRDPYNEQFF. The CDR3 DNA reads as TGCAGCGTTTTGAACAGGGACCCCTACAATGAGCAGTTCTTC.

The rearrangement joins TRBV30 to TRBJ1-4, with D possibly being TRBD1 (5 bases). The CDR3 contains 11 residues. Germline CDR1 reads GTSNPN; CDR2 reads SVGIG (reference sequence). Trimming removed 3 bases at V and 7 bases at J, with 6 bases between. This CDR3 is CAWRGREKLFF. CDR3 in DNA: TGTGCCTGGAGGGGGCGTGAAAAACTGTTTTTT.

V usage is TRBV27 and J usage is TRBJ1-1; TRBD1 matches 8 bases. The CDR3 is 19 residues long. V shed 0 bases, J shed 0 bases, and the junction held 12 bases outside the gene matches. Germline V gene data show CDR1 as MNHEY and CDR2 as SMNVEV (reference sequence). CDR3 amino acids: CASSLSNRGSDQMNTEAFF. For the CDR3, the DNA is TGTGCCAGCAGTTTATCAAACAGGGGGTCAGACCAGATGAACACTGAAGCTTTCTTT.

This chain connects TRBV5-4 to TRBJ2-7, with D maybe TRBD1 (6 bases). In germline, CDR1 is SGHNT, CDR2 YYREEE (reference sequence). Trimming took off 4 bases at V and 3 bases at J, with 14 bases between the two ends. This CDR3 contains 14 residues. The chain's CDR3 is CASSVGHKSYEQYF. DNA for the CDR3: TGTGCCAGCAGCGTGGGACACAAGAGCTACGAGCAGTACTTC.

The J gene is TRBJ2-1, the V gene TRBV6-5, with 9 bases that match TRBD2. The germline V gene encodes CDR1 MNHEY and CDR2 SVGAGI. The CDR3 totals 14 residues. After removal of 8 bases from V and 6 bases from J, the junction contained 8 bases not matched to a gene. The CDR3 reads CASWAGGQRNEQFF. In nucleotides, the CDR3 is TGTGCCAGCTGGGCGGGAGGGCAGCGCAATGAGCAGTTCTTC.

In this sample, this clone turned up once. The rearrangement joins TRBV5-1 to TRBJ2-5; 9 bases fit TRBD2. The junction had 7 bases not matched to a gene; V was cut back by 4 bases and J by 3 bases. Germline V lookup: CDR1 SGHRS, CDR2 YFSETQ. The CDR3 is 15 residues long. The CDR3 DNA follows: TGCGCCAGCAGCCCCCCGACTAGCGGAAAAGAGACCCAGTACTTC. Its translation: CASSPPTSGKETQYF.

This clone turned up a few times. The chain employs TRBV6-7 and TRBJ2-4; 8 nucleotides agree with TRBD1. TRBV6-7 is known as an ORF, though its function is uncertain. V dropped 11 bases and J dropped 6; count of bases not matched to a gene: 12. The CDR3 extends over 14 amino acids. Here the CDR3 DNA reads TGTGCCCGAGGACTCAGGACAGGGATAAACATTCAGTACTTC. The encoded protein is CARGLRTGINIQYF.

V and J are TRBV6-6 and TRBJ1-4; D not resolved. This CDR3 is 11 amino acids long. V gave up 8 bases and J gave up 7 bases, with 8 bases separating them. The germline V gene encodes CDR1 MNHNY and CDR2 SVGAGI (reference sequence). The CDR3 DNA reads as TGTGCCAGCCCCGGGAGTGAAAAACTGTTTTTT. Translation gives CASPGSEKLFF.

J is TRBJ2-2 and V is TRBV12-5; 7 nucleotides agree with TRBD1. Per the germline V gene, CDR1 is LGHNT and CDR2 is FRNRAP. J was trimmed by 0 bases and V by 5 bases; bases with no gene match: 6. The CDR3 contains 16 residues. The CDR3 here is CASGIWDRPNTGELFF. The CDR3 DNA reads TGTGCTAGTGGTATTTGGGACAGACCGAACACCGGGGAGCTGTTTTTT.

The gene calls are TRBV28 and TRBJ2-5; 10 bases are a match to TRBD2. Germline CDR1 and CDR2: MDHEN and SYDVKM. The CDR3 sequence is 16 residues long. The V gene end was trimmed by 6 bases and the J gene end by 0 bases; junction bases not matched to a gene: 7. The CDR3 bases are TGTGCCAGCAGCCCCCCGACTAGCGGGCACCAAGAGACCCAGTACTTC. Translating it yields CASSPPTSGHQETQYF.

V and J are TRBV5-4 and TRBJ2-5, with 7 bases aligning to TRBD2. With V trimmed by 2 bases and J by 5 bases, 12 bases remained unmatched. The germline gives CDR1 SGHNT, CDR2 YYREEE (reference sequence). The CDR3 is made up of 16 amino acids. As DNA, the CDR3 is TGTGCCAGCAGCTTAAGCCTTTCGGGAGGCCGGGAGACCCAGTACTTC. Translation gives CASSLSLSGGRETQYF.

The rearrangement uses TRBV6-5 and TRBJ2-4; TRBD2 matches at 8 bases. The CDR3 spans 15 residues. The junction had 6 bases not matched to a gene; V was cut back by 0 bases and J by 8 bases. Germline CDR1 reads MNHEY; CDR2 reads SVGAGI. The CDR3 here is CASSYSKAGAYIQYF. The CDR3, as DNA: TGTGCCAGCAGTTACTCGAAAGCGGGAGCGTACATTCAGTACTTC.

V usage is TRBV21-1 and J usage is TRBJ2-3; the table's D call TRBD2 went unverified against the DNA. TRBV21-1 is marked as a pseudogene. CDR3 length: 15 amino acids. The CDR3 region is CASSALAGGTDTQYF. DNA of the CDR3: TGTGCCAGCAGCGCCCTCGCGGGAGGCACAGATACGCAGTATTTT.

The rearrangement uses TRBV25-1 and TRBJ2-5; 10 bases agree with TRBD2. The germline V gene encodes CDR1 MGHDK and CDR2 SYGVNS. Losses at the gene ends were 8 bases for V and 5 bases for J; bases not matched to a gene: 8. This CDR3 has 14 residues. CDR3 in amino acids: CASRTSGARETQYF. CDR3 in DNA: TGTGCCAGCCGGACTAGCGGAGCCCGGGAGACCCAGTACTTC.

The gene calls are TRBV7-2 and TRBJ2-7; TRBD2 aligns across 10 bases. The V segment lost 4 bases and the J segment 4 bases; nucleotides outside the gene matches: 4. The CDR3 totals 14 residues. From germline, CDR1 is SGHTA and CDR2 FQGNSA. The CDR3 DNA reads as TGTGCCAGCAGCTGGACTAGCGGCAATTACGAGCAGTACTTC. Protein: CASSWTSGNYEQYF.

CDR3 region: CASSVKPGLNTEAFF. In DNA, the CDR3 is TGTGCCAGCAGCGTTAAACCGGGGTTGAACACTGAAGCTTTCTTT. The rearrangement joins TRBV9 to TRBJ1-1; D gene ambiguous. Germline V CDR1 and CDR2: SGDLS, YYNGEE. Trimming pared 2 bases from V and 0 bases from J, leaving 11 bases between. This CDR3 region has 15 residues.

This clone was seen just once. The rearrangement uses TRBV27 and TRBJ1-5; unclear D gene. Germline CDR1 MNHEY, CDR2 SMNVEV (reference sequence). The CDR3 loop spans 14 amino acids. V shed 4 bases and J shed 9 bases, with 16 bases lying between them. CDR3 bases: TGTGCCAGCAGTTCCGCCCCGGGAGGGCGGCCCCAGCATTTT. Translated: CASSSAPGGRPQHF.

CDR3 amino acids: CASSYSGTSGDTQYF. For the CDR3, the DNA is TGTGCCAGCTCCTATTCCGGGACTAGCGGCGATACGCAGTATTTT. The V and J genes are TRBV7-8 and TRBJ2-3; 11 nucleotides agree with TRBD2. Germline assignment: CDR1 SGHVS and CDR2 FQNEAQ. This CDR3 is 15 amino acids long. Losses at the gene ends were 8 bases for V and 6 bases for J; bases not matched to a gene: 10.